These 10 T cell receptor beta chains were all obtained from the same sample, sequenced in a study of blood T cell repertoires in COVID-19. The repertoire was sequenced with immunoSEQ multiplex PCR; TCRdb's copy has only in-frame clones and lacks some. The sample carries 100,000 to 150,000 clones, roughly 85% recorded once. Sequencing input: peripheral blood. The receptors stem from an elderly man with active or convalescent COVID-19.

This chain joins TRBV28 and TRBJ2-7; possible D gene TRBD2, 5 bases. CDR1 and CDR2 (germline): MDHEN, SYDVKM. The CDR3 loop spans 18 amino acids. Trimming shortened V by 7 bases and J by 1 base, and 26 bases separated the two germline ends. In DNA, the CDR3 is TGTGCCAGCACCCTTGGGTTAGGTTTCGGGGTCCCGTCCTACGAGCAGTACTTC. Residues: CASTLGLGFGVPSYEQYF.

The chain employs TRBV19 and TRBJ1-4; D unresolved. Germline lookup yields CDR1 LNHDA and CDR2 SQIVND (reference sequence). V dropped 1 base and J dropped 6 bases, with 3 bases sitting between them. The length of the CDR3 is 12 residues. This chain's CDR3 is CASSIADEKLFF. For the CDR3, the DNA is TGTGCCAGTAGTATAGCTGATGAAAAACTGTTTTTT.

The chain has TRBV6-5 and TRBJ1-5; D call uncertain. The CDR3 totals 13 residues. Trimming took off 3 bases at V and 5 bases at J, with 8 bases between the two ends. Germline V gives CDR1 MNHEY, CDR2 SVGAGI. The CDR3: CASSYRRDQPQHF. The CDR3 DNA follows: TGTGCCAGCAGTTATCGGAGGGATCAGCCCCAGCATTTT.

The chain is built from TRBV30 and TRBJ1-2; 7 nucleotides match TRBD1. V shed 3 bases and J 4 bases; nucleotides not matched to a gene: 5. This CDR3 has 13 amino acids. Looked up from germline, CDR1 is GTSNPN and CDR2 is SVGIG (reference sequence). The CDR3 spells CAWRGGQSYGYTF. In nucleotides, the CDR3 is TGTGCCTGGAGAGGGGGACAGAGCTATGGCTACACCTTC.

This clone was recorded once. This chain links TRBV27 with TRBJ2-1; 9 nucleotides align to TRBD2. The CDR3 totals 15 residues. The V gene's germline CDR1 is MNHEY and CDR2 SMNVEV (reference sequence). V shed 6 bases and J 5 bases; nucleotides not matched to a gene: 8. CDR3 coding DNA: TGTGCCAGCAGATGGTTAGCGGGGGAGAACAATGAGCAGTTCTTC. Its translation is CASRWLAGENNEQFF.

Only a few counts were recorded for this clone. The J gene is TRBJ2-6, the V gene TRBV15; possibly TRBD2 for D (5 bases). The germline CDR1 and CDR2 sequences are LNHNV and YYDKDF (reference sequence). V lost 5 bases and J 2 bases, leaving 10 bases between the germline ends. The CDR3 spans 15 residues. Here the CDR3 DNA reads TGTGCCACCAGCCCGGGGATTACTGGGGCCAACGTCCTGACTTTC. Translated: CATSPGITGANVLTF.

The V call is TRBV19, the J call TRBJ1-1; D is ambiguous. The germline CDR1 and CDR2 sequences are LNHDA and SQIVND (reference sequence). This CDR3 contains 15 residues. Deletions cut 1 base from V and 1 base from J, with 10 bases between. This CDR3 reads CASSIAGPRNTEAFF. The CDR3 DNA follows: TGTGCCAGTAGTATAGCTGGGCCGCGGAACACTGAAGCTTTCTTT.

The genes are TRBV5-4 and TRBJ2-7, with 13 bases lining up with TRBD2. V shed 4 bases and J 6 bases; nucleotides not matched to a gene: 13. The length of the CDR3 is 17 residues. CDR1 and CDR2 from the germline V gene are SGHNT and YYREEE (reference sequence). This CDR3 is CASSPKTGTSGISEQYF. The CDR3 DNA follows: TGTGCCAGCAGCCCGAAAACCGGGACTAGCGGGATCTCCGAGCAGTACTTC.

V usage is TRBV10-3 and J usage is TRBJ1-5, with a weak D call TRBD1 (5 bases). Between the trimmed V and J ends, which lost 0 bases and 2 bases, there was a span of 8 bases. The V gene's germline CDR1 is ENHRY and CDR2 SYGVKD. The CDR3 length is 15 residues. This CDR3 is CAISESARGNQPQHF. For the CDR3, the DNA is TGTGCCATCAGTGAGTCGGCCAGGGGCAATCAGCCCCAGCATTTT.

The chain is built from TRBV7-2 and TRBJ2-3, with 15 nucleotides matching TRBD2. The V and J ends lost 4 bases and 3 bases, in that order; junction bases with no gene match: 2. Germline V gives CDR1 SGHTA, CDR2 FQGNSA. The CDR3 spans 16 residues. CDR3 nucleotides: TGTGCCAGCAGCTCTGGGACTAGCGGGAGGACAGATACGCAGTATTTT. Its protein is CASSSGTSGRTDTQYF.